These T cell receptor beta chains were read from a single sample in a study of quantifying T cell responses using KT2 cells. MiXCR, run by TCRdb on the UMI-ligation and nested PCR reads, gives a single entry per CDR3 protein. The repertoire holds over 55,000 distinct CDR3 sequences, over 9% seen once, with approximately 10% in the top ten. Sequences were obtained from PBMCs spiked with cells of the T cell clone KT2. The receptors here all came from a human donor. Both conserved end residues are part of each CDR3. D genes are given only for firm matches. For some rows the clone size is stated as once, few or many, or as a class when expanded; others skip it.

>NA|TRBV10-2|TRBJ2-1|NA
CASSFPGRDEVEQFF
TGCGCCAGCAGTTTTCCGGGTAGGGACGAAGTTGAGCAGTTCTTC
>few|TRBV30|TRBJ1-1|NA
CAWSGVNTEAFF
TGTGCCTGGAGTGGGGTGAACACTGAAGCTTTCTTT
>NA|TRBV5-1|TRBJ1-2|NA
CASSLDTGDTYGYTF
TGCGCCAGCAGCTTGGATACAGGCGATACCTATGGCTACACCTTC
>many|TRBV6-5|TRBJ1-6|NA
CASSPLSGGSSPLHF
TGTGCCAGCAGTCCCCTTTCGGGGGGTAGTTCACCCCTCCACTTT
>NA|TRBV11-2|TRBJ2-3|TRBD2
CASSLVGSGGAVTDTQYF
TGTGCCAGCAGCTTAGTTGGTAGCGGGGGGGCCGTCACAGATACGCAGTATTTT
>NA|TRBV2|TRBJ2-7|NA
CASRAETALLFSYEQYF
TGTGCCAGCAGAGCGGAGACAGCCCTGCTTTTCTCCTACGAGCAGTACTTC
>many|TRBV9|TRBJ2-7|TRBD2
CASSVGVAGKNEQYF
TGTGCCAGCAGCGTAGGGGTAGCGGGAAAGAACGAGCAGTACTTC
>few|TRBV18|TRBJ1-4|NA
CASSPWGPNEKLFF
TGTGCCAGCTCACCTTGGGGACCTAATGAAAAACTGTTTTTT
>many|TRBV6-5|TRBJ1-4|NA
CASSYLLNEKLFF
TGTGCCAGCAGTTACCTCCTAAATGAAAAACTGTTTTTT
>NA|TRBV6-5|TRBJ2-3|NA
CASSYSGKSTDTQYF
TGTGCCAGCAGTTATAGCGGCAAGAGCACAGATACGCAGTATTTT
>NA|TRBV27|TRBJ2-7|NA
CASMGAYSYEQYF
TGTGCCAGCATGGGGGCCTACTCCTACGAGCAGTACTTC
>many|TRBV20-1|TRBJ2-3|NA
CSAPRGRTDTQYF
TGCAGTGCTCCCAGGGGTAGGACAGATACGCAGTATTTT
>large|TRBV5-1|TRBJ1-6|NA
CASTLGPGDNSPLHF
TGCGCCAGCACTCTTGGGCCAGGGGATAATTCACCCCTCCACTTT
>NA|TRBV27|TRBJ2-7|TRBD1
CASSDGQGEYF
TGTGCCAGCAGTGACGGACAGGGAGAGTACTTC
>many|TRBV5-1|TRBJ2-1|TRBD2
CASSLGGLASVDEQFF
TGCGCCAGCAGCTTGGGTGGACTAGCGAGTGTAGATGAGCAGTTCTTC
>NA|TRBV6-5|TRBJ2-7|TRBD1
CASSYRQGGYEQYF
TGTGCCAGCAGTTACAGACAGGGGGGCTACGAGCAGTACTTC
>NA|TRBV29-1|TRBJ2-6|NA
CGVSTAGSGANVLTF
TGCGGCGTATCGACGGCAGGCTCTGGGGCCAACGTCCTGACTTTC
>NA|TRBV11-1|TRBJ2-7|NA
CASSSLDSYEQYF
TGTGCCAGCAGCTCCCTGGACTCCTACGAGCAGTACTTC
>NA|TRBV4-3|TRBJ1-2|NA
CASSQDFTSPYGHTF
TGCGCCAGCAGCCAAGATTTTACTTCCCCCTATGGCCACACCTTC
>few|TRBV20-1|TRBJ2-7|TRBD1
CSASRDRGSWQYF
TGCAGTGCTAGCCGTGACAGGGGATCTTGGCAGTACTTC
>NA|TRBV7-7|TRBJ2-3|NA
CASSLGPTADTQYF
TGTGCTAGCAGCTTGGGACCGACGGCAGATACGCAGTATTTT
>NA|TRBV20-1|TRBJ2-7|TRBD2
CSASVKRWEGYSYEQYF
TGCAGTGCTAGTGTCAAACGCTGGGAGGGTTACTCCTACGAGCAGTACTTC
>few|TRBV25-1|TRBJ2-1|NA
CASSKTLTGASEQFF
TGTGCCAGCAGTAAAACCCTTACAGGTGCCAGTGAGCAGTTCTTC
>few|TRBV5-6|TRBJ2-3|TRBD1
CASSSAGRGLDTQYF
TGTGCCAGCAGCTCCGCCGGCAGGGGGCTAGATACGCAGTATTTT
>NA|TRBV19|TRBJ1-4|TRBD1
CASSFRQGNEKLFF
TGTGCCAGTAGTTTTCGACAGGGCAATGAAAAACTGTTTTTT
>many|TRBV20-1|TRBJ2-1|TRBD2
CSAQGLAGNLSSYNEQFF
TGCAGTGCTCAGGGACTAGCGGGGAACCTTAGCTCCTACAATGAGCAGTTCTTC
>many|TRBV7-2|TRBJ1-3|NA
CASSFRTVGNTIYF
TGTGCCAGCAGCTTCCGGACAGTTGGAAACACCATATATTTT
>NA|TRBV6-2/TRBV6-3|TRBJ2-7|TRBD1
CASSPRGQASNEQYF
TGTGCCAGCAGCCCCAGGGGACAGGCTTCCAACGAGCAGTACTTC
>NA|TRBV20-1|TRBJ2-7|NA
CSARDSDYEQYF
TGCAGTGCTAGGGACAGCGACTACGAGCAGTACTTC
>many|TRBV20-1|TRBJ2-3|NA
CSARDLTGLLPTDTQYF
TGCAGTGCTAGAGATCTCACAGGTCTATTACCCACAGATACGCAGTATTTT
>NA|TRBV6-2/TRBV6-3|TRBJ2-1|NA
CASSYSRVYNEQFF
TGTGCCAGCAGTTACTCCCGGGTCTACAATGAGCAGTTCTTC
>NA|TRBV19|TRBJ2-6|TRBD1
CASSIGKGTGDPRANVLTF
TGTGCCAGTAGTATAGGAAAAGGGACAGGGGATCCCCGGGCCAACGTCCTGACTTTC
>many|TRBV6-5|TRBJ2-1|TRBD2
CASSYSGSLAGADEQFF
TGTGCCAGCAGTTACTCGGGTAGCCTAGCGGGAGCGGATGAGCAGTTCTTC
>NA|TRBV7-2|TRBJ2-5|TRBD2
CASSPPGLAGGQETQYF
TGTGCCAGCAGCCCGCCGGGACTAGCGGGGGGACAAGAGACCCAGTACTTC
>NA|TRBV7-9|TRBJ1-5|TRBD1
CASSPHWDSGRPQHF
TGTGCCAGCAGCCCCCACTGGGACAGCGGGCGGCCCCAGCATTTT
>NA|TRBV7-9|TRBJ1-1|NA
CASRSGRPGAASNTEAFF
TGTGCCAGCAGGTCAGGCAGGCCAGGGGCTGCGTCGAACACTGAAGCTTTCTTT
>many|TRBV6-2/TRBV6-3|TRBJ2-7|NA
CASSYPPYEQYF
TGTGCCAGCAGTTACCCACCCTACGAGCAGTACTTC
>many|TRBV6-2/TRBV6-3|TRBJ2-7|NA
CASSYSIRYEQYF
TGTGCCAGCAGTTACTCAATCCGATACGAGCAGTACTTC
>few|TRBV6-5|TRBJ1-1|NA
CASSPLLRTAEAFF
TGTGCCAGCAGCCCTCTGCTAAGGACAGCTGAAGCTTTCTTT
>NA|TRBV29-1|TRBJ2-5|NA
CSVEWYAVPQETQYF
TGCAGCGTTGAATGGTATGCAGTCCCCCAAGAGACCCAGTACTTC
>NA|TRBV29-1|TRBJ1-2|NA
CSVAWGYGYTF
TGCAGCGTCGCCTGGGGCTATGGCTACACCTTC
>few|TRBV9|TRBJ2-5|TRBD2
CASSVGVAGAPETQYF
TGTGCCAGCAGCGTAGGGGTAGCGGGAGCCCCAGAGACCCAGTACTTC
>many|TRBV2|TRBJ1-5|TRBD1
CASTAGGTGNQPQHF
TGTGCCAGCACCGCTGGCGGGACAGGCAATCAGCCCCAGCATTTT
>NA|TRBV4-2|TRBJ1-5|NA
CASSQGFSRGNQPQHF
TGTGCCAGCAGCCAGGGGTTCAGCCGGGGGAATCAGCCCCAGCATTTT
>NA|TRBV19|TRBJ1-5|NA
CASSTFGKDLKSNQPQHF
TGTGCCAGTAGTACTTTTGGGAAGGACCTTAAGAGCAATCAGCCCCAGCATTTT
>NA|TRBV20-1|TRBJ1-5|NA
CSAPHGGRDQPQHF
TGCAGTGCTCCCCACGGAGGCAGAGATCAGCCCCAGCATTTT
>many|TRBV20-1|TRBJ1-2|TRBD1
CSARGTTGVNYGYTF
TGCAGTGCTAGAGGAACAACAGGGGTGAACTATGGCTACACCTTC
>many|TRBV12-3/TRBV12-4|TRBJ1-2|NA
CASSPAGAYGYTF
TGTGCCAGCAGTCCGGCTGGGGCCTATGGCTACACCTTC
>NA|TRBV7-6|TRBJ1-1|NA
CASSPLGGASSKNTEAFF
TGTGCCAGCAGCCCCCTAGGCGGGGCCTCCTCCAAGAACACTGAAGCTTTCTTT
>few|TRBV4-2|TRBJ2-7|TRBD1
CASSQMGQGDYEQYF
TGTGCCAGCAGCCAAATGGGACAGGGGGACTACGAGCAGTACTTC
>many|TRBV7-2|TRBJ2-1|NA
CASSLGREYNEQFF
TGTGCCAGCAGCCTAGGACGGGAGTACAATGAGCAGTTCTTC